This passage covers 21 T cell receptor beta chains from one sample sequenced in a study of T cell repertoires in aging, cancer and after chemotherapy. Multiplex touch-down PCR with TRB-A/B primers amplified rearranged V-D-J TRB sequences. TCRdb fed the multiplex PCR reads into MiXCR, producing one record per CDR3 protein. The sample includes about 2,700 distinct CDR3 sequences, almost 25% of them seen just once. Amplification of TCR beta used genomic DNA extracted from peripheral blood. The sequencing sample was made of blood. The receptor set was obtained from a human donor with a solid tumor.

The rearrangement joins TRBV28 to TRBJ2-2; 7 bases are shared with TRBD2. V gave up 8 bases and J gave up 5 bases; unmatched junction bases: 5. CDR3 length: 13 amino acids. Germline V CDR1 and CDR2: MDHEN, SYDVKM. CDR3 coding DNA: TGTGCCAGCCGCTCGGGGGGTACCGGGGAGCTGTTTTTT. Encoded protein: CASRSGGTGELFF.

Sample share makes this clonotype large. The chain uses TRBV6-5 and TRBJ2-3; TRBD2 matches 8 bases. The length of the CDR3 is 15 residues. Germline V CDR1 and CDR2: MNHEY, SVGAGI. The V gene end was trimmed by 5 bases and the J gene end by 4 bases; junction bases not matched to a gene: 8. The CDR3 sequence: CASSPRGGNADTQYF. Written as DNA, the CDR3 is TGTGCCAGCAGTCCCCGCGGGGGGAATGCAGATACGCAGTATTTT.

This chain joins TRBV20-1 and TRBJ2-7, with 8 bases lining up with TRBD2. The CDR3 runs 14 residues. Trimming removed 3 bases from V and 0 bases from J; junction bases left unmatched: 4. Germline V CDR1 and CDR2: DFQATT, SNEGSKA (reference sequence). The CDR3 protein is CSARGTSGSYEQYF. DNA of the CDR3: TGCAGTGCTAGGGGAACTAGCGGCTCCTACGAGCAGTACTTC.

This clonotype was seen a handful of times. The chain couples TRBV14 to TRBJ1-1, with 9 bases lining up with TRBD1. Germline V CDR1 and CDR2: SGHDN, FVKESK. CDR3 length: 15 residues. J lost 4 bases, V lost 0 bases, and 3 bases had no gene match. Here the CDR3 reads CASSQDTGGRTEAFF. The CDR3 nucleotides read TGTGCCAGCAGCCAAGACACAGGGGGCCGCACTGAAGCTTTCTTT. Looking up the rest from reference TRBV14 and TRBJ1-1 gives the full variable domain: EAGVTQFPSHSVIEKGQTVTLRCDPISGHDNLYWYRRVMGKEIKFLLHFVKESKQDESGMPNNRFLAERTGGTYSTLKVQPAELEDSGVYFCASSQDTGGRTEAFFGQGTRLTVV.

This clonotype is large. V usage is TRBV15 and J usage is TRBJ2-3; 9 bases fit TRBD1. Germline CDR1 is LNHNV and CDR2 is YYDKDF (reference sequence). The CDR3 is made up of 15 amino acids. The J segment lost 2 bases and the V segment lost 5 bases, leaving 5 bases of the junction unmatched. CDR3 DNA sequence: TGTGCCACCAGCGGACAACAGGGGGCCACAGATACGCAGTATTTT. This translates into CATSGQQGATDTQYF.

By sample fraction, this clonotype is medium-sized. This chain connects TRBV10-3 to TRBJ2-7, with TRBD1 matching 7 bases. The ends lost 0 bases at V and 2 bases at J; junction bases unmatched: 7. Germline assignment: CDR1 ENHRY and CDR2 SYGVKD. The CDR3 totals 16 residues. CDR3 coding DNA: TGTGCCATCAGTGAGTCCGGACAGGTTGGGCCCTACGAGCAGTACTTC. This codes for CAISESGQVGPYEQYF.

This clonotype occurred a few times. The chain carries TRBV7-9 and TRBJ2-1; 8 bases agree with TRBD2. The germline CDR1 and CDR2 sequences are SEHNR and FQNEAQ (reference sequence). The CDR3 has 16 amino acids. After removal of 5 bases from V and 0 bases from J, the junction contained 6 bases not matched to a gene. CDR3 loop: CASSPGGAGSYNEQFF. The CDR3 bases are TGTGCCAGCAGCCCCGGGGGGGCGGGCTCCTACAATGAGCAGTTCTTC. The variable domain in full, with the rest retrieved from reference TRBV7-9 and TRBJ2-1, is DTGVSQNPRHKITKRGQNVTFRCDPISEHNRLYWYRQTLGQGPEFLTYFQNEAQLEKSRLLSDRFSAERPKGSFSTLEIQRTEQGDSAMYLCASSPGGAGSYNEQFFGPGTRLTVL.

Concerning this clonotype itself: This may arise from a read error, as a much more abundant clone is one base away. This chain joins TRBV14 and TRBJ2-1; TRBD2 agrees at 13 bases. V gave up 1 base and J gave up 10 bases; unmatched junction bases: 4. The CDR3 is 15 amino acids. Germline V gene sequence: CDR1 SGHDN, CDR2 FVKESK. The CDR3 DNA reads TGTGCCAGCAGCCAAGGCCTACTAGCGGGGGGGGAGCAGTTCTTC. As protein: CASSQGLLAGGEQFF.

CDR3: CASGPGRGQETQYF. The CDR3 DNA reads TGTGCTAGTGGTCCGGGACGAGGACAAGAGACCCAGTACTTC. This chain connects TRBV12-5 to TRBJ2-5, with D possibly being TRBD1 or TRBD2 (5 bases each). This CDR3 has 14 amino acids. The germline CDR1 and CDR2 sequences are LGHNT and FRNRAP. With 5 bases removed from V and 2 bases from J, the gap between germline ends came to 12 bases.

This chain connects TRBV7-9 to TRBJ1-2, with 10 bases matching TRBD1. CDR3 length: 16 residues. After removal of 7 bases from V and 0 bases from J, the junction contained 8 bases not matched to a gene. The germline CDR1 and CDR2 sequences are SEHNR and FQNEAQ (reference sequence). CDR3 sequence: CASTWTGGSTNYGYTF. In DNA form, the CDR3 reads TGTGCCAGCACCTGGACAGGGGGGTCGACTAACTATGGCTACACCTTC.

By proportion, this clonotype is medium-sized (0.01 to 0.1%). The V and J genes are TRBV19 and TRBJ2-5; D perhaps matches TRBD1 (5 bases). Trimming removed 2 bases at V and 2 bases at J, with 12 bases between. The CDR3 runs to 15 residues. Germline assignment: CDR1 LNHDA and CDR2 SQIVND (reference sequence). CDR3 sequence reads: CASSIRGRTQETQYF. For the CDR3, the DNA is TGTGCCAGTAGTATAAGGGGTAGGACACAAGAGACCCAGTACTTC.

This clonotype was recorded a few times. The chain employs TRBV6-1 and TRBJ1-1, with D possibly being TRBD1 (6 bases). The V gene's germline CDR1 is MNHNS and CDR2 SASEGT. The CDR3 loop spans 12 amino acids. The germline V and J ends were trimmed by 10 bases and 10 bases, with 19 bases remaining between them. CDR3 nucleotide sequence: TGTGCCACCTACACAGGGACCCCTGGAGCTTTCTTT. Protein: CATYTGTPGAFF.

Judged by abundance, this clonotype is medium-sized. J is TRBJ1-6 and V is TRBV27, with no clear D. The germline gives CDR1 MNHEY, CDR2 SMNVEV (reference sequence). Trimming shortened V by 2 bases and J by 8 bases, and 4 bases separated the two germline ends. CDR3 length: 12 amino acids. The CDR3 DNA reads TGTGCCAGCAGTTTAAGGGATTCACCCCTCCACTTT. Its translation: CASSLRDSPLHF.

This clonotype ranks as medium-sized. The CDR3 DNA reads TGTGCCAGCAGCGGGGCACGGGGTTACAATGAGCAGTTCTTC. This codes for CASSGARGYNEQFF. The chain has TRBV5-4 and TRBJ2-1; D may be TRBD1 or TRBD2 (5 bases each). V dropped 4 bases and J dropped 4 bases, with 12 bases sitting between them. The CDR3 spans 14 residues. From germline, CDR1 is SGHNT and CDR2 YYREEE (reference sequence).

Judged by abundance, this clonotype is large. This sequence joins TRBV19 and TRBJ2-3, with 9 bases identical to TRBD1. The CDR3 covers 17 residues. CDR1 and CDR2 (germline): LNHDA, SQIVND (reference sequence). J gave up 4 bases and V 4 bases, and 12 bases lay outside the gene matches. As DNA, the CDR3 is TGTGCCAGTAGTACCCTCATGGGACAGGGTTCATCAGATACGCAGTATTTT. It specifies CASSTLMGQGSSDTQYF.

The CDR3, as DNA: TGTGCCAGCAGCCCTTCACCGCCGCCAACTCTCACCGGAGTGAACACTGAAGCTTTCTTT. Protein product: CASSPSPPPTLTGVNTEAFF. The chain links TRBV7-2 to TRBJ1-1; D unresolved. The CDR3 loop spans 20 amino acids. Trimming took off 5 bases at V and 0 bases at J, with 28 bases between the two ends. CDR1 SGHTA and CDR2 FQGNSA come from the germline V gene.

This clonotype was observed a few times. The chain has TRBV11-2 and TRBJ2-1; perhaps TRBD1 as D (6 bases). CDR3 length equals 15 residues. Germline lookup yields CDR1 SGHAT and CDR2 FQNNGV. V was trimmed by 5 bases and J by 0 bases, leaving 11 bases between them. CDR3 bases: TGTGCCAGCAGCCGACAGGATAGCTCCTACAATGAGCAGTTCTTC. This sequence encodes CASSRQDSSYNEQFF.

This clonotype is medium-sized. This chain connects TRBV6-2 or TRBV6-3 to TRBJ2-3; no definite D call. CDR3 length: 11 residues. CDR1 is MNHEY and CDR2 is SVGEGT in the germline V gene. Trimming pared 2 bases from V and 5 bases from J, leaving 2 bases between. The CDR3 reads CASSYKDTQYF. The CDR3 region has the DNA TGTGCCAGCAGTTACAAAGATACGCAGTATTTT.

The J gene is TRBJ2-3, the V gene TRBV7-2; D is unclear. Per germline, CDR1 SGHTA and CDR2 FQGNSA. Trimming removed 0 bases from V and 1 base from J, with 11 bases in between. The CDR3 totals 16 residues. The CDR3 DNA sequence: TGTGCCAGCAGCTTAGCGCCGGCCCGGGGCACAGATACGCAGTATTTT. This gives the protein CASSLAPARGTDTQYF.

This clonotype is labeled medium-sized. V usage is TRBV19 and J usage is TRBJ2-7; D is possibly TRBD2 (5 bases). Germline lookup yields CDR1 LNHDA and CDR2 SQIVND (reference sequence). The ends were cut back, 1 base at V and 3 bases at J, with 7 bases in the middle. This CDR3 has 13 amino acids. The CDR3 sequence is CASSIGLYYEQYF. Written as DNA, the CDR3 is TGTGCCAGTAGTATAGGACTATACTACGAGCAGTACTTC.

This clonotype is judged medium-sized (0.01 to 0.1%). The chain joins TRBV6-2 or TRBV6-3 to TRBJ2-3; D uncertain. CDR3 size: 13 residues. CDR1 and CDR2 (germline): MNHEY, SVGEGT. V was shortened by 2 bases and J by 5 bases, with 8 bases between the two germline ends. CDR3 protein: CASSYIPGDTQYF. As DNA, the CDR3 is TGTGCCAGCAGTTACATTCCCGGAGATACGCAGTATTTT.